A single sample is the source of the 6 T cell receptor beta chains below, sequenced in a study of esophageal squamous cell carcinoma under preoperative chemotherapy. MiXCR was run by TCRdb on the PCR reads, yielding one entry per CDR3 protein. This table has about 30,000 distinct CDR3 sequences, roughly half appearing once. Time point specified: before preoperative PTX-NDP chemotherapy. This specimen was acquired from a patient given preoperative chemotherapy. All receptors come from a human donor with esophageal squamous cell carcinoma. The donor label of this sample is uncertain.

The chain couples TRBV6-1 to TRBJ2-1; D perhaps matches TRBD1 (6 bases). Germline V gives CDR1 MNHNS, CDR2 SASEGT. The CDR3 totals 15 residues. The V and J ends lost 4 bases and 3 bases respectively, with 13 bases between them. The CDR3 loop reads CASSAGHPSYNEQFF. In DNA, the CDR3 is TGTGCCAGCAGTGCGGGACACCCGAGCTACAATGAGCAGTTCTTC.

At least ten counts were recorded for this clonotype. The V gene is TRBV7-7, the J gene TRBJ2-5, with 12 bases matching TRBD2. Matching the DNA end better, TRBJ2-7 makes the J call doubtful. CDR1 and CDR2 from the germline V gene are SSHAT and FNYEAQ (reference sequence). The CDR3 spans 24 residues. In DNA, the CDR3 is TGTGCCAGCAGCTTAGTAGGCGGCAAGACTAGCGGGAGCGTCACCCGACCTGGGGCATACGAGCAGTACTTC. Its translation is CASSLVGGKTSGSVTRPGAYEQYF.

This rearrangement joins TRBV5-1 to TRBJ2-1; 12 nucleotides align to TRBD1. V was clipped by 0 bases and J by 7 bases; unmatched bases: 5. Germline CDR1 is SGHRS and CDR2 is YFSETQ. This CDR3 comprises 16 residues. In DNA form, the CDR3 reads TGCGCCAGCAGCTTGGGGGGGACAGGGGGCAAGAATGAGCAGTTCTTC. Translating it yields CASSLGGTGGKNEQFF.

The V and J genes are TRBV6-5 and TRBJ1-2; unclear D gene. The CDR3 is made up of 12 amino acids. The germline gives CDR1 MNHEY, CDR2 SVGAGI. The V end was cut by 4 bases, the J end by 4 bases, with 7 bases between. The CDR3, as DNA: TGTGCCAGCAGTTCGGGTGTCTATGGCTACACCTTC. It specifies CASSSGVYGYTF.

This clonotype has a handful of counts. The chain's CDR3 is CASSPSGPTGELFF. CDR3 DNA sequence: TGTGCCAGCAGCCCTTCGGGACCAACGGGGGAGCTGTTTTTT. The chain carries TRBV7-8 and TRBJ2-2, with D possibly called TRBD1 or TRBD2 (5 bases each). CDR1 and CDR2 (germline): SGHVS, FQNEAQ. The V end lost 5 bases, the J end lost 8 bases, and 15 bases lay between the germline ends. This CDR3 contains 14 residues. Combining the CDR3 with reference TRBV7-8 and TRBJ2-2 gives the whole variable domain GAGVSQSPRYKVAKRGQDVALRCDPISGHVSLFWYQQALGQGPEFLTYFQNEAQLDKSGLPSDRFFAERPEGSVSTLKIQRTQQEDSAVYLCASSPSGPTGELFFGEGSRLTVL.

This clonotype has at least ten counts. This chain uses TRBV12-3 or TRBV12-4 with TRBJ2-2, with 10 bases fitting TRBD2. This CDR3 is built from 14 residues. V lost 6 bases to trimming and J lost 5 bases; unmatched junction nucleotides: 3. The chain's CDR3 is CASRGLASTGELFF. CDR3 DNA: TGTGCCAGCAGGGGACTAGCGTCTACCGGGGAGCTGTTTTTT.